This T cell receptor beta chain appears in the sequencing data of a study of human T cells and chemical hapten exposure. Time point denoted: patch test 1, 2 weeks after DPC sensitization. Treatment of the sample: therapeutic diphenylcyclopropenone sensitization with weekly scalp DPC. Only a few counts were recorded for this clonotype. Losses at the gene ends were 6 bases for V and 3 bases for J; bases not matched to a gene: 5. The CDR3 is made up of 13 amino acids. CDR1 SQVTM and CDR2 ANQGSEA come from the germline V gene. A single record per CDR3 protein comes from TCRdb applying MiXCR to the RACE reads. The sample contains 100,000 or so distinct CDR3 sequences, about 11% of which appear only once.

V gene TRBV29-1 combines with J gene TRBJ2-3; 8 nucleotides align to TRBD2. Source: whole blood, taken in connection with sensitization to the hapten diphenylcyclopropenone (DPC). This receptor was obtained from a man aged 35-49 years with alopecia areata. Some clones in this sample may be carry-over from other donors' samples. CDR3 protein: CSVAGLGTDTQYF. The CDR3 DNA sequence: TGCAGCGTCGCGGGACTAGGGACAGATACGCAGTATTTT.